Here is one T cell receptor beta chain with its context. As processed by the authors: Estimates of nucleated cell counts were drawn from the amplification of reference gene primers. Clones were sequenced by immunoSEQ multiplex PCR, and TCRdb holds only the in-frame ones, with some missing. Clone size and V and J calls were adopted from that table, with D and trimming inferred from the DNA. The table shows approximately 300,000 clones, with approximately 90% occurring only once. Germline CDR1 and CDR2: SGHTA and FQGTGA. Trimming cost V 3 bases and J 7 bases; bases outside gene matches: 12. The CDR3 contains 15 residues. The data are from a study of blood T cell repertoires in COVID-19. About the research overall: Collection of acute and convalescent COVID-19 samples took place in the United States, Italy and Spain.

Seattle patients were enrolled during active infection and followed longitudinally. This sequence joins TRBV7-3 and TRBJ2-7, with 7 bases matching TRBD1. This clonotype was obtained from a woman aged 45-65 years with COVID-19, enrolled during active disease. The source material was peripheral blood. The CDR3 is CASSFPGQTSLEQYF. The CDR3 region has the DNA TGTGCCAGCAGCTTCCCGGGACAGACCTCTCTTGAGCAGTACTTC.